The source of this T cell receptor beta chain is a study of blood T cell repertoires in COVID-19. Across the whole study: COVID-19 samples, acute and convalescent, were from the United States, Italy and Spain. From T cells, B-cell-depleted T cells, or PBMCs came the material, which was cDNA or gDNA.

V dropped 0 bases and J dropped 8 bases, with 20 bases sitting between them. Germline assignment: CDR1 SGHKS and CDR2 YYEKEE (reference sequence). There are 16 residues in the CDR3. In the authors' methods: Estimation of nucleated cell counts relied on the amplification of reference gene primers. TCRdb's copy holds only in-frame clones and misses some; the assay was immunoSEQ multiplex PCR. The V and J calls and the clone size are those of that table, but D and trimming were determined from the DNA. The repertoire holds about 60,000 clones, roughly 76% seen once, with around 50% in the top ten. The chain combines TRBV5-5 with TRBJ1-2; no definite D call. This TCR was recovered from a woman aged 80 or older with acute or convalescent COVID-19. Sequencing was carried out using peripheral blood. CDR3 residues: CASSLAMRGIFGGYTF. In DNA, the CDR3 is TGTGCCAGCAGCTTGGCCATGAGAGGGATCTTCGGGGGCTACACCTTC.